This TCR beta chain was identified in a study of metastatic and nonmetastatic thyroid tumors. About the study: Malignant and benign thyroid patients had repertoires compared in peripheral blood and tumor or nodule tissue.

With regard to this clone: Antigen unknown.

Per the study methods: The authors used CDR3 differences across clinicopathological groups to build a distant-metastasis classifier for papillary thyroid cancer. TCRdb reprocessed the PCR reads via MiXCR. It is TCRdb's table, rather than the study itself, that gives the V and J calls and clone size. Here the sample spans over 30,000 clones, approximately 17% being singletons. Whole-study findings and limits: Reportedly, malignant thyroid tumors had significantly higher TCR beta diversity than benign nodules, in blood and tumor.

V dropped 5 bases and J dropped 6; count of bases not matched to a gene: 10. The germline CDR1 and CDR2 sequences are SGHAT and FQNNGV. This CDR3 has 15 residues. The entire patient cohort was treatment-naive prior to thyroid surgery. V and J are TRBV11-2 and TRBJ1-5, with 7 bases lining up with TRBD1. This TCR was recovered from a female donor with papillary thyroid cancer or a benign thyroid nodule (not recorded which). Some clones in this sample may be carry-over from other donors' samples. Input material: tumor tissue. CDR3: CASSPGDSRSQPQHF. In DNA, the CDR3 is TGTGCCAGCAGCCCCGGGGACAGCAGGTCTCAGCCCCAGCATTTT. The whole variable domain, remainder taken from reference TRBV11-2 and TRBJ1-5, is EAGVAQSPRYKIIEKRQSVAFWCNPISGHATLYWYQQILGQGPKLLIQFQNNGVVDDSQLPKDRFSAERLKGVDSTLKIQPAKLEDSAVYLCASSPGDSRSQPQHFGDGTRLSIL.